This T cell receptor (beta chain) was found in a study of CD8+CD57+ T cells in acquired aplastic anemia. On the study more broadly: Sorted CD4+ and CD8+ cells gave an average of about 3.4 ug of DNA.

Patients included in sequencing had previously demonstrated CD8+CD57+ cell expansion by flow cytometry. There was no therapy given to any patient before the blood sampling took place. The CDR3 contains 15 residues. V was pared by 10 bases and J by 0 bases, with 7 bases of the junction left unmatched. The germline gives CDR1 LNHDA, CDR2 SQIVND (reference sequence). This clonotype was counted many times. Investigators profiled TCR beta VDJ and CDR3 from genomic DNA template. TCRdb independently ran MiXCR on the reads; one entry per CDR3 protein. The sample comprises about 170,000 distinct CDR3 sequences, under 55% of which are singletons, and approximately 1% rests with the top ten.

The sequenced sample consisted of sorted CD4+, CD8+, or CD8+CD57+ T cells (not recorded which) from PBMCs. The V gene is TRBV19, the J gene TRBJ2-3, with 10 positions matching TRBD2. This clonotype originated in a human donor with aplastic anemia. The CDR3: CATSSGGLSTDTQYF. The CDR3 DNA reads as TGTGCCACCTCTAGCGGGGGCCTTAGCACAGATACGCAGTATTTT.